This T cell receptor (beta chain) was sequenced for a study of shared clonotypes between healthy human individuals. Study processing details: Filtering of immunoSEQ junctional sequences could not match full-length read filtering. The repertoire was sequenced with immunoSEQ multiplex PCR; TCRdb's copy has only in-frame clones and lacks some. The DNA gave D and trimming, while V, J and clone size come from that table. In the table there are 550,000 to 600,000 clones, 70% to 80% of which are singletons. The CDR3 is 14 residues long. The germline V gene has CDR1 ENHRY and CDR2 SYGVKD. Between the trimmed V and J ends, which lost 4 bases and 6 bases, there was a span of 12 bases. In this sample, this clone turned up a few times. The antigen remains undetermined. Whole-study results and caveats: The expectation was that sequencing depth would affect clonotype sharing among donors. The diversity represented, both genetic and in exposure history, was limited by few donors. Blood was the only sampled material, and tissue repertoires likely differ.

The TCR comes from a woman aged 40 to 50 in good health. Some clones in this sample may be carry-over from other donors' samples. The sequenced sample was PBMCs. V is TRBV10-3 and J is TRBJ2-2; TRBD1 is a possible D gene (5 bases). The CDR3 DNA reads as TGTGCCATCAGTGGGATGGGGCTCGCCGGGGAGCTGTTTTTT. Protein sequence: CAISGMGLAGELFF.